These 5 T cell receptor beta chains came from one sample sequenced in a study of blood T cell repertoires in COVID-19. Here immunoSEQ multiplex PCR was the method, and the copy in TCRdb shows in-frame clones only, minus some. The repertoire holds roughly 270,000 clones, with about 82% as singletons. Sequenced sample: peripheral blood. These receptor sequences come from a man in his fifties with active or convalescent COVID-19.

The chain has TRBV19 and TRBJ1-4, with D hard to call. V was cut by 6 bases and J by 10 bases, with 12 bases left in between. CDR3 length: 12 residues. CDR1 is LNHDA, CDR2 SQIVND, per germline (reference sequence). The CDR3 bases are TGTGCCAGTAGCCGCGAAACCGGAAAACTGTTTTTT. It specifies CASSRETGKLFF. Full variable domain (missing parts from reference TRBV19 and TRBJ1-4): DGGITQSPKYLFRKEGQNVTLSCEQNLNHDAMYWYRQDPGQGLRLIYYSQIVNDFQKGDIAEGYSVSREKKESFPLTVTSAQKNPTAFYLCASSRETGKLFFGSGTQLSVL.

The V call is TRBV2, the J call TRBJ2-1; tentative D call: TRBD1 (6 bases). Germline V gene data show CDR1 as SNHLY and CDR2 as FYNNEI. V gave up 2 bases and J gave up 4 bases, with 12 bases separating them. The CDR3 consists of 15 residues. CDR3 nucleotide sequence: TGTGCCAGCAGTGAATCAGGACAGACTTACAATGAGCAGTTCTTC. Encoded protein: CASSESGQTYNEQFF.

This clone was seen just once. V and J are TRBV14 and TRBJ1-6; 10 positions agree with TRBD1. This CDR3 comprises 15 residues. CDR1 is SGHDN and CDR2 is FVKESK in the germline V gene. V shed 3 bases, J shed 8 bases, and the junction held 4 bases outside the gene matches. The CDR3 sequence: CASSHWDRGDSPLHF. DNA of the CDR3: TGTGCCAGCAGCCACTGGGACAGGGGTGATTCACCCCTCCACTTT.

The chain carries TRBV10-1 and TRBJ2-1; 9 bases match TRBD2. The V and J ends lost 0 bases and 8 bases, in that order; junction bases with no gene match: 2. Germline values: CDR1 WNHNN, CDR2 SYGVQD (reference sequence). CDR3 length: 14 amino acids. The CDR3 reads CASSESGTSHEQFF. Written as DNA, the CDR3 is TGCGCCAGCAGTGAGTCCGGGACTAGCCATGAGCAGTTCTTC.

This clone was observed a few times. The DNA for the CDR3 is TGTGCCTGGAGTGTTCAGGGGCATAGCGGCTACACCTTC. Amino acid sequence: CAWSVQGHSGYTF. The chain links TRBV30 to TRBJ1-2; D might be TRBD1 (6 bases). This CDR3 is 13 amino acids long. Per germline, CDR1 GTSNPN and CDR2 SVGIG (reference sequence). V lost 0 bases to trimming and J lost 8 bases, with 13 bases between them.